This is a list of T cell receptor beta chains from one sample in a study of cytomegalovirus exposure and HLA in healthy donors. Method: immunoSEQ multiplex PCR; TCRdb's copy keeps in-frame clones and lacks some. This sample has around 300,000 clones, with around 90% found just once. The material sequenced was PBMCs. These receptors all stem from a woman younger than 30 in good health and CMV-seronegative. The CDR3 runs from the conserved cysteine through the conserved F or W. The D gene is left open where the match is weak. Clone size is stated in some rows and not others, as once, few, many or a class when expanded.

J gene: TRBJ1-2
D gene: TRBD1
clone size: -
V gene: TRBV2
CDR3 protein: CASRTGLGGYTF
CDR3 DNA: TGTGCCAGCAGGACAGGGCTGGGCGGCTACACCTTC

J gene: TRBJ2-5
D gene: -
clone size: once
V gene: TRBV27
CDR3 protein: CASSSGETQYF
CDR3 DNA: TGTGCCAGCAGTTCCGGGGAGACCCAGTACTTC

J gene: TRBJ2-3
D gene: TRBD1
clone size: -
V gene: TRBV5-1
CDR3 protein: CASSLGTGTGTDTQYF
CDR3 DNA: TGCGCCAGCAGCTTGGGGACAGGGACGGGGACAGATACGCAGTATTTT

J gene: TRBJ2-1
D gene: TRBD2
clone size: -
V gene: TRBV5-1
CDR3 protein: CASSLGLAVLNEQFF
CDR3 DNA: TGCGCCAGCAGCCTTGGACTAGCGGTCCTCAATGAGCAGTTCTTC

J gene: TRBJ2-3
D gene: TRBD1
clone size: -
V gene: TRBV5-1
CDR3 protein: CASSRGQGTDTQYF
CDR3 DNA: TGCGCCAGCAGCCGGGGACAGGGAACAGATACGCAGTATTTT

J gene: TRBJ1-1
D gene: -
clone size: -
V gene: TRBV6-5
CDR3 protein: CASNPGGITEAFF
CDR3 DNA: TGTGCCAGCAATCCGGGAGGAATCACTGAAGCTTTCTTT

J gene: TRBJ1-6
D gene: TRBD1
clone size: -
V gene: TRBV7-9
CDR3 protein: CASRGTGVDSPLHF
CDR3 DNA: TGTGCCAGCAGAGGAACAGGGGTCGATTCACCCCTCCACTTT

J gene: TRBJ2-7
D gene: -
clone size: -
V gene: TRBV6-6
CDR3 protein: CASSYPGDFYEQYF
CDR3 DNA: TGTGCCAGCAGTTACCCCGGGGACTTCTACGAGCAGTACTTC

J gene: TRBJ1-6
D gene: TRBD1
clone size: -
V gene: TRBV12-5
CDR3 protein: CASGLGQTNSPLHF
CDR3 DNA: TGTGCTAGTGGCTTGGGACAGACAAATTCACCCCTCCACTTT

J gene: TRBJ2-2
D gene: -
clone size: -
V gene: TRBV11-2
CDR3 protein: CASSPLRGADTGELFF
CDR3 DNA: TGTGCCAGCAGCCCCCTTCGGGGAGCGGACACCGGGGAGCTGTTTTTT

J gene: TRBJ2-7
D gene: -
clone size: -
V gene: TRBV9
CDR3 protein: CASSYRAGSYEQYF
CDR3 DNA: TGTGCCAGCAGCTACCGGGCGGGATCCTACGAGCAGTACTTC

J gene: TRBJ1-3
D gene: -
clone size: -
V gene: TRBV5-1
CDR3 protein: CASSLAVSASGNTIYF
CDR3 DNA: TGCGCCAGCAGCTTGGCCGTTAGTGCCTCTGGAAACACCATATATTTT

J gene: TRBJ1-2
D gene: TRBD1
clone size: once
V gene: TRBV5-1
CDR3 protein: CASRATGGSYGYTF
CDR3 DNA: TGCGCCAGCAGGGCAACAGGGGGCAGCTATGGCTACACCTTC

J gene: TRBJ2-7
D gene: TRBD1
clone size: -
V gene: TRBV6-1
CDR3 protein: CASSGTGAGEQYF
CDR3 DNA: TGTGCCAGCAGTGGGACAGGGGCGGGCGAGCAGTACTTC

J gene: TRBJ1-6
D gene: -
clone size: -
V gene: TRBV27
CDR3 protein: CASSAREGLGSSPLHF
CDR3 DNA: TGTGCCAGCAGCGCTCGCGAGGGCCTGGGGAGTTCACCCCTCCACTTT

J gene: TRBJ2-5
D gene: -
clone size: -
V gene: TRBV7-9
CDR3 protein: CASSLVGTQETQYF
CDR3 DNA: TGTGCCAGCAGCTTAGTGGGCACTCAAGAGACCCAGTACTTC

J gene: TRBJ1-1
D gene: -
clone size: -
V gene: TRBV5-1
CDR3 protein: CASSYRVEMNTEAFF
CDR3 DNA: TGCGCCAGCAGCTACAGGGTGGAGATGAACACTGAAGCTTTCTTT

J gene: TRBJ1-2
D gene: -
clone size: -
V gene: TRBV6-1
CDR3 protein: CASSQAANYGYTF
CDR3 DNA: TGTGCCAGCAGCCAAGCGGCTAACTATGGCTACACCTTC

J gene: TRBJ1-1
D gene: -
clone size: -
V gene: TRBV7-9
CDR3 protein: CASSPAGGLMNTEAFF
CDR3 DNA: TGTGCCAGCAGCCCGGCGGGGGGCCTCATGAACACTGAAGCTTTCTTT

J gene: TRBJ2-7
D gene: -
clone size: -
V gene: TRBV6-6
CDR3 protein: CASSYPSGYEQYF
CDR3 DNA: TGTGCCAGCAGTTACCCTTCGGGCTACGAGCAGTACTTC

J gene: TRBJ1-6
D gene: TRBD1
clone size: -
V gene: TRBV6-1
CDR3 protein: CASSDRETGIYSPLHF
CDR3 DNA: TGTGCCAGCAGTGATAGAGAGACAGGGATATATTCCCCCCTCCACTTT

J gene: TRBJ2-3
D gene: -
clone size: -
V gene: TRBV5-1
CDR3 protein: CASSLPAGETDTQYF
CDR3 DNA: TGCGCCAGCAGCTTGCCCGCAGGGGAGACAGATACGCAGTATTTT

J gene: TRBJ2-7
D gene: TRBD1
clone size: -
V gene: TRBV13
CDR3 protein: CASTSTGEDEQYF
CDR3 DNA: TGTGCCAGCACCTCGACAGGGGAGGACGAGCAGTACTTC

J gene: TRBJ1-2
D gene: -
clone size: -
V gene: TRBV2
CDR3 protein: CATSPLRQEGYTF
CDR3 DNA: TGTGCCACCTCTCCGCTGAGACAGGAAGGCTACACCTTC

J gene: TRBJ1-3
D gene: -
clone size: -
V gene: TRBV9
CDR3 protein: CASSVEGHSGNTIYF
CDR3 DNA: TGTGCCAGCAGCGTAGAGGGACACTCTGGAAACACCATATATTTT

J gene: TRBJ2-2
D gene: -
clone size: -
V gene: TRBV5-1
CDR3 protein: CASSLDRGGTGELFF
CDR3 DNA: TGCGCCAGCAGCTTGGACAGGGGAGGAACCGGGGAGCTGTTTTTT

J gene: TRBJ1-3
D gene: -
clone size: -
V gene: TRBV7-8
CDR3 protein: CASSLDGDYSGNTIYF
CDR3 DNA: TGTGCCAGCAGCCTCGACGGGGATTACTCTGGAAACACCATATATTTT

J gene: TRBJ1-1
D gene: -
clone size: -
V gene: TRBV7-7
CDR3 protein: CASSLSQNTEAFF
CDR3 DNA: TGTGCCAGCAGCTTATCACAGAACACTGAAGCTTTCTTT

J gene: TRBJ2-2
D gene: TRBD1
clone size: -
V gene: TRBV19
CDR3 protein: CASSTRNRGQNTGELFF
CDR3 DNA: TGTGCCAGTAGTACAAGAAACAGGGGGCAGAACACCGGGGAGCTGTTTTTT

J gene: TRBJ2-2
D gene: -
clone size: -
V gene: TRBV6-1
CDR3 protein: CASSEKLRKGIGSTGELFF
CDR3 DNA: TGTGCCAGCAGTGAAAAGTTGAGGAAGGGGATAGGCTCCACCGGGGAGCTGTTTTTT

J gene: TRBJ1-1
D gene: -
clone size: few
V gene: TRBV6-4
CDR3 protein: CASSDSANTEAFF
CDR3 DNA: TGTGCCAGCAGTGACTCGGCGAACACTGAAGCTTTCTTT

J gene: TRBJ2-1
D gene: -
clone size: -
V gene: TRBV5-1
CDR3 protein: CASSSDSIYKLYNEQFF
CDR3 DNA: TGCGCCAGCAGCTCCGACTCAATATATAAACTGTACAATGAGCAGTTCTTC

J gene: TRBJ2-3
D gene: -
clone size: once
V gene: TRBV6-6
CDR3 protein: CASSYAGAPITDTQYF
CDR3 DNA: TGTGCCAGCAGTTACGCAGGGGCCCCTATCACAGATACGCAGTATTTT

J gene: TRBJ1-1
D gene: TRBD1
clone size: -
V gene: TRBV5-4
CDR3 protein: CASSLWTGSATEAFF
CDR3 DNA: TGTGCCAGCAGCTTATGGACAGGGAGTGCCACTGAAGCTTTCTTT

J gene: TRBJ2-7
D gene: TRBD1
clone size: few
V gene: TRBV25-1
CDR3 protein: CASSRTGFYEQYF
CDR3 DNA: TGTGCCAGCAGTCGGACAGGATTTTACGAGCAGTACTTC

J gene: TRBJ1-6
D gene: -
clone size: -
V gene: TRBV11-2
CDR3 protein: CASSRGTLSSYNSPLHF
CDR3 DNA: TGTGCCAGCAGCCGAGGGACACTGAGCTCCTATAATTCACCCCTCCACTTT

J gene: TRBJ2-7
D gene: -
clone size: -
V gene: TRBV19
CDR3 protein: CASSIGGSLGSYEQYF
CDR3 DNA: TGTGCCAGTAGTATAGGGGGCAGCTTGGGCTCCTACGAGCAGTACTTC

J gene: TRBJ1-6
D gene: -
clone size: -
V gene: TRBV6-1
CDR3 protein: CGGGAVGNSPLHF
CDR3 DNA: TGTGGGGGCGGGGCCGTGGGTAATTCACCCCTCCACTTT

J gene: TRBJ2-2
D gene: TRBD2
clone size: -
V gene: TRBV27
CDR3 protein: CASSLSGGAGGELFF
CDR3 DNA: TGTGCCAGCAGTTTATCCGGGGGGGCGGGCGGGGAGCTGTTTTTT

J gene: TRBJ2-7
D gene: TRBD1
clone size: -
V gene: TRBV6-1
CDR3 protein: CASSEGGYRTGFLYEQYF
CDR3 DNA: TGTGCCAGCAGTGAAGGTGGATATAGGACAGGGTTCCTCTACGAGCAGTACTTC

J gene: TRBJ1-1
D gene: -
clone size: -
V gene: TRBV19
CDR3 protein: CATKRGNTEAFF
CDR3 DNA: TGTGCCACCAAAAGAGGGAACACTGAAGCTTTCTTT

J gene: TRBJ1-6
D gene: TRBD1
clone size: -
V gene: TRBV11-2
CDR3 protein: CASSLGDRLNSPLHF
CDR3 DNA: TGTGCCAGCAGCTTAGGGGACAGGCTTAATTCACCCCTCCACTTT

J gene: TRBJ1-5
D gene: -
clone size: -
V gene: TRBV19
CDR3 protein: CASSIFSGDHQPQHF
CDR3 DNA: TGTGCCAGTAGTATTTTTTCAGGGGATCATCAGCCCCAGCATTTT

J gene: TRBJ2-3
D gene: TRBD2
clone size: -
V gene: TRBV2
CDR3 protein: CASSVLAGGRDTQYF
CDR3 DNA: TGTGCCAGCAGTGTACTTGCGGGGGGGCGAGATACGCAGTATTTT

J gene: TRBJ1-5
D gene: -
clone size: -
V gene: TRBV11-2
CDR3 protein: CASSPGGGAWQPQHF
CDR3 DNA: TGTGCCAGCAGCCCCGGAGGGGGGGCCTGGCAGCCCCAGCATTTT

J gene: TRBJ1-5
D gene: -
clone size: -
V gene: TRBV5-8
CDR3 protein: CASSRGIGVGNQPQHF
CDR3 DNA: TGTGCCAGCAGCCGGGGGATAGGAGTCGGCAATCAGCCCCAGCATTTT

J gene: TRBJ2-7
D gene: -
clone size: -
V gene: TRBV29-1
CDR3 protein: CSVQGPLYEQYF
CDR3 DNA: TGCAGCGTACAGGGTCCTCTCTACGAGCAGTACTTC

J gene: TRBJ2-2
D gene: -
clone size: -
V gene: TRBV29-1
CDR3 protein: CSALGGDGLNTGELFF
CDR3 DNA: TGCAGCGCCCTAGGGGGGGACGGGTTGAACACCGGGGAGCTGTTTTTT

J gene: TRBJ1-1
D gene: TRBD1
clone size: -
V gene: TRBV18
CDR3 protein: CASSPERGRDTEAFF
CDR3 DNA: TGTGCCAGCTCACCAGAGAGGGGGCGCGACACTGAAGCTTTCTTT

J gene: TRBJ2-1
D gene: TRBD2
clone size: -
V gene: TRBV5-4
CDR3 protein: CASSWGTGTRFNNEQFF
CDR3 DNA: TGTGCCAGCAGCTGGGGGACCGGGACTAGGTTCAACAATGAGCAGTTCTTC

J gene: TRBJ1-1
D gene: -
clone size: -
V gene: TRBV30
CDR3 protein: CAWSAQENTEAFF
CDR3 DNA: TGTGCCTGGAGTGCACAGGAGAACACTGAAGCTTTCTTT

J gene: TRBJ2-2
D gene: TRBD2
clone size: once
V gene: TRBV2
CDR3 protein: CASIREGGELFF
CDR3 DNA: TGTGCCAGCATCAGGGAGGGCGGGGAGCTGTTTTTT